The 18 T cell receptor beta chains reported below all come from one sample, sequenced in a study of cytomegalovirus exposure and HLA in healthy donors. PCR was performed using 60 Vbeta and 13 Jbeta primers. Clones were read by immunoSEQ multiplex PCR, and TCRdb kept only the in-frame ones, dropping some. The sample has roughly 180,000 clones; roughly 80% are singletons. The sample comprised PBMCs. The receptor source for this set is a woman between 18 and 29 years old in good health and CMV-seronegative.

The V call is TRBV28, the J call TRBJ1-2; 9 nucleotides match TRBD1. The V and J ends lost 7 bases and 3 bases, in that order; junction bases with no gene match: 12. Germline V lookup: CDR1 MDHEN, CDR2 SYDVKM. The CDR3 loop spans 16 amino acids. This chain's CDR3 is CASKVNGQGLDYGYTF. The CDR3 bases are TGTGCCAGCAAGGTCAACGGACAGGGGCTCGACTATGGCTACACCTTC.

A few counts support this clone. DNA of the CDR3: TGTGCCAGCAGTCAGACTAGGTCCCCTCATGAGCAGTTCTTC. Amino acids: CASSQTRSPHEQFF. The V and J genes are TRBV6-5 and TRBJ2-1; TRBD2 might be the D (6 bases). The CDR3 spans 14 residues. Germline V gene sequence: CDR1 MNHEY, CDR2 SVGAGI. V was shortened by 5 bases and J by 8 bases, with 16 bases between the two germline ends.

This clone was counted once. The chain has TRBV6-1 and TRBJ1-1, with 8 bases lining up with TRBD1. CDR1 and CDR2 from the germline V gene are MNHNS and SASEGT. The CDR3 has 13 amino acids. The junction had 1 base not matched to a gene; V was cut back by 6 bases and J by 1 base. In DNA, the CDR3 is TGTGCCAGCAGGGACAGGGAGAACACTGAAGCTTTCTTT. Protein: CASRDRENTEAFF.

The chain is built from TRBV10-3 and TRBJ2-5; tentative D call: TRBD1 (6 bases). Germline V gives CDR1 ENHRY, CDR2 SYGVKD. The CDR3 extends over 16 amino acids. Between the trimmed V and J ends, which lost 2 bases and 4 bases, there was a span of 17 bases. The CDR3 protein is CAISEADRPRRETQYF. The CDR3, as DNA: TGTGCCATCAGTGAGGCGGACAGACCTCGCCGAGAGACCCAGTACTTC.

This chain uses TRBV28 with TRBJ2-4; the match to TRBD2 covers 15 bases. V dropped 5 bases and J dropped 2; count of bases not matched to a gene: 1. Germline CDR1 MDHEN, CDR2 SYDVKM. The CDR3 has 16 residues. The CDR3 region is CASSGLAGGTKNIQYF. In nucleotides, the CDR3 is TGTGCCAGCAGTGGACTAGCGGGAGGGACCAAAAACATTCAGTACTTC.

The J gene is TRBJ2-2, the V gene TRBV9; TRBD1 matches 8 bases. The CDR3 loop spans 16 amino acids. The V segment lost 0 bases and the J segment 4 bases; nucleotides outside the gene matches: 5. CDR1 is SGDLS and CDR2 is YYNGEE in the germline V gene. This CDR3 reads CASSVAGQGSTGELFF. Written as DNA, the CDR3 is TGTGCCAGCAGCGTAGCAGGACAGGGAAGCACCGGGGAGCTGTTTTTT.

The chain employs TRBV9 and TRBJ2-3; 12 positions agree with TRBD1. Germline assignment: CDR1 SGDLS and CDR2 YYNGEE. The ends lost 0 bases at V and 1 base at J; junction bases unmatched: 3. The CDR3 contains 17 residues. The CDR3 nucleotides are TGTGCCAGCAGCGTAGGGGGACAGGGGGCCGGCACAGATACGCAGTATTTT. This encodes CASSVGGQGAGTDTQYF.

V usage is TRBV10-1 and J usage is TRBJ2-5; 12 positions agree with TRBD2. V gave up 5 bases and J gave up 2 bases; unmatched junction bases: 6. The CDR3 covers 16 residues. CDR1 is WNHNN and CDR2 is SYGVQD in the germline V gene (reference sequence). The CDR3 nucleotides are TGCGCCAGCAGTCGGACTAGCGGGATCGGGCAAGAGACCCAGTACTTC. As protein: CASSRTSGIGQETQYF.

Worth noting for this clone: A junction end diverges from the germline sequence, so it may reflect a read error. The V gene is TRBV5-1, the J gene TRBJ2-7, with D possibly matching TRBD2 (6 bases). In germline, CDR1 is SGHRS, CDR2 YFSETQ. CDR3 length equals 16 residues. The CDR3 spells CAGSSTGTASSYEQYF. In DNA form, the CDR3 reads TGCGCCGGCAGCTCCACCGGGACTGCGAGCTCCTACGAGCAGTACTTC.

This clone has only one observation. The rearrangement joins TRBV7-3 to TRBJ2-3; the D is unclear. This CDR3 contains 11 residues. Looked up from germline, CDR1 is SGHTA and CDR2 is FQGTGA. Trimming removed 2 bases at V and 7 bases at J, with 4 bases between. The CDR3 loop reads CASSLFNTQYF. The CDR3 DNA follows: TGTGCCAGCAGCTTATTCAATACGCAGTATTTT.

The chain uses TRBV5-1 and TRBJ1-1; 7 nucleotides agree with TRBD1. The trim removed 0 bases at V and 11 bases at J, leaving 10 bases unmatched. This CDR3 has 14 amino acids. From germline, CDR1 is SGHRS and CDR2 YFSETQ. The CDR3 DNA sequence: TGCGCCAGCAGCTTGGATAGGGGGCAATCGTCGGCTTTCTTT. Translated, it gives CASSLDRGQSSAFF.

V usage is TRBV19 and J usage is TRBJ1-2; 9 bases align to TRBD1. The CDR3 runs to 15 residues. The V segment lost 4 bases and the J segment 2 bases; nucleotides outside the gene matches: 5. CDR1 and CDR2 from the germline V gene are LNHDA and SQIVND (reference sequence). The CDR3 here is CASSSHRGRNYGYTF. The DNA of the CDR3 is TGTGCCAGTAGTAGCCACAGGGGGCGCAACTATGGCTACACCTTC. The full variable domain, with the rest looked up from reference TRBV19 and TRBJ1-2, is DGGITQSPKYLFRKEGQNVTLSCEQNLNHDAMYWYRQDPGQGLRLIYYSQIVNDFQKGDIAEGYSVSREKKESFPLTVTSAQKNPTAFYLCASSSHRGRNYGYTFGSGTRLTVV.

The V gene is TRBV4-3, the J gene TRBJ2-1, with D possibly being TRBD2 (6 bases). In germline, CDR1 is LGHNA, CDR2 YSLEER. Trimming took off 0 bases at V and 6 bases at J, with 15 bases between the two ends. This CDR3 has 16 amino acids. The CDR3: CASSQDGGDWANEQFF. The CDR3 coding sequence is TGCGCCAGCAGCCAAGACGGCGGGGACTGGGCCAATGAGCAGTTCTTC.

V usage is TRBV4-1 and J usage is TRBJ2-7; 8 nucleotides align to TRBD1. The germline V gene encodes CDR1 MGHRA and CDR2 YSYEKL. CDR3 length equals 16 residues. With 0 bases clipped from V and 1 base from J, the junction kept 5 bases outside the gene matches. CDR3 amino acids: CASSQDLRQGSYEQYF. The CDR3 coding sequence is TGCGCCAGCAGCCAAGATCTTCGACAGGGGTCCTACGAGCAGTACTTC.

A few counts support this clone. The V and J genes are TRBV19 and TRBJ2-1, with 8 positions matching TRBD1. CDR1 is LNHDA, CDR2 SQIVND, per germline (reference sequence). The CDR3 consists of 14 residues. Trimming cost V 3 bases and J 6 bases; bases outside gene matches: 4. Written as DNA, the CDR3 is TGTGCCAGTAGTATGACAGGGGTGGGCAATGAGCAGTTCTTC. It translates to CASSMTGVGNEQFF.

V is TRBV4-1 and J is TRBJ2-7; TRBD1 agrees at 7 bases. After removal of 1 base from V and 5 bases from J, the junction contained 5 bases not matched to a gene. The germline V gene encodes CDR1 MGHRA and CDR2 YSYEKL. The CDR3 contains 14 residues. This CDR3 is CASSQVGTDNEQYF. For the CDR3, the DNA is TGCGCCAGCAGCCAAGTCGGGACAGATAACGAGCAGTACTTC.

The V and J genes are TRBV5-1 and TRBJ2-7; possibly TRBD2 for D (5 bases). Germline V gene lookup returns CDR1 SGHRS and CDR2 YFSETQ. V dropped 0 bases and J dropped 4 bases, with 17 bases sitting between them. CDR3 size: 16 residues. The DNA for the CDR3 is TGCGCCAGCAGCTTGGCTCTTCCTAGTCGGGGTTACGAGCAGTACTTC. Its protein is CASSLALPSRGYEQYF. Full variable domain (remainder filled in from reference TRBV5-1 and TRBJ2-7): KAGVTQTPRYLIKTRGQQVTLSCSPISGHRSVSWYQQTPGQGLQFLFEYFSETQRNKGNFPGRFSGRQFSNSRSEMNVSTLELGDSALYLCASSLALPSRGYEQYFGPGTRLTVT.

The V and J genes are TRBV7-9 and TRBJ2-4; D perhaps matches TRBD2 (5 bases). Germline CDR1 and CDR2: SEHNR and FQNEAQ (reference sequence). The germline V and J ends were trimmed by 0 bases and 4 bases, with 13 bases remaining between them. The CDR3 loop spans 16 amino acids. The CDR3 region is CASSLAQTGIKNIQYF. In DNA, the CDR3 is TGTGCCAGCAGCTTAGCCCAGACGGGGATAAAAAACATTCAGTACTTC.